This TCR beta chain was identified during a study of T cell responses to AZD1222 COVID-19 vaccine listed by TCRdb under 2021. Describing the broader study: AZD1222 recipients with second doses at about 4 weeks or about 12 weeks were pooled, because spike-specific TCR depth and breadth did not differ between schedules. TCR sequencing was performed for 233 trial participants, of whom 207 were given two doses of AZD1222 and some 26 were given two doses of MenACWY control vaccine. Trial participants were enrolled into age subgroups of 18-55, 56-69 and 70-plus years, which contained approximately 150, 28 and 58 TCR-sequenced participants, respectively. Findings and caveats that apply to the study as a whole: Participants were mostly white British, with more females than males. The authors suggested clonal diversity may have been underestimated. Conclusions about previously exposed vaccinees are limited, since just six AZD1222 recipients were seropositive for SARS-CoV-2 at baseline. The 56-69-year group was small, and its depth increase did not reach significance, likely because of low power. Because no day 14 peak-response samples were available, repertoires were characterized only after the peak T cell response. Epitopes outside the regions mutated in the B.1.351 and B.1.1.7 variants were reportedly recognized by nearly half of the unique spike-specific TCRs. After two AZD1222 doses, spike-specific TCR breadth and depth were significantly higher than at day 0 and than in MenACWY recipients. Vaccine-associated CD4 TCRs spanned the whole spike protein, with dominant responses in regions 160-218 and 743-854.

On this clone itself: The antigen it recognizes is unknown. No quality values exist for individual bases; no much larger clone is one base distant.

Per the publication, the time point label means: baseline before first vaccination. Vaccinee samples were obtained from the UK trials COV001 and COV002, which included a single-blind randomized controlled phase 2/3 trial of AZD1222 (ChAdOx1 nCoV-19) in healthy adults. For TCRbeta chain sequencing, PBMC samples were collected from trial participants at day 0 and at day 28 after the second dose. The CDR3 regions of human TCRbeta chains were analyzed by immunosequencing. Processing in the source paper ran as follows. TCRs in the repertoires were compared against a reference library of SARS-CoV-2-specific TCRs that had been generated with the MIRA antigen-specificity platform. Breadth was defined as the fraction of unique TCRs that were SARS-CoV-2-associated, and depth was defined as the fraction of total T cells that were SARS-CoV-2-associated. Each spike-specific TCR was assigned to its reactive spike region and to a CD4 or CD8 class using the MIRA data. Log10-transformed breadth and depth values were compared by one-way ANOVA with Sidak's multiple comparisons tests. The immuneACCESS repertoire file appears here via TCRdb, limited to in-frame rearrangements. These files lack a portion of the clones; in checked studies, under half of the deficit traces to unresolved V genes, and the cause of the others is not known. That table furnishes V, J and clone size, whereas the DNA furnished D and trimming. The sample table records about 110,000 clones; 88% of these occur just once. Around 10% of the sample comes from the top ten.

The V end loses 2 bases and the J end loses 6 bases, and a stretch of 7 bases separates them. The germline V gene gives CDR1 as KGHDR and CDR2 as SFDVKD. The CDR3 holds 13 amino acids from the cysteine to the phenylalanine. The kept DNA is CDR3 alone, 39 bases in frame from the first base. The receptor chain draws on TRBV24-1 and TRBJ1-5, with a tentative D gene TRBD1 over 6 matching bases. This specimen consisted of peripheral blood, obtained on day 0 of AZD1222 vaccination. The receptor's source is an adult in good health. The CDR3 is CATSDSGVQPQHF. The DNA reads TGTGCCACCAGTGATTCAGGGGTTCAGCCCCAGCATTTT.